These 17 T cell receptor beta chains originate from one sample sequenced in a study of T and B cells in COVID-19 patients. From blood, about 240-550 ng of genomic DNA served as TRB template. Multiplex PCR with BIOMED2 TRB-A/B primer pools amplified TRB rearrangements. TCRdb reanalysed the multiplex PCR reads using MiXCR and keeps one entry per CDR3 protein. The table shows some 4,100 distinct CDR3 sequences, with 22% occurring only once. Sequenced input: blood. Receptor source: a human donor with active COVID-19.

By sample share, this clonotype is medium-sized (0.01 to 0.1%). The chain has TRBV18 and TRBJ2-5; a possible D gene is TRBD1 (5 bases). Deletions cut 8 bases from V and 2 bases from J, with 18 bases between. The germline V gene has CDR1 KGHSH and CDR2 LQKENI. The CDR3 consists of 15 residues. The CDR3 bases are TGTGCCAGCGCCCGGGTCCAGGGCCCTCAAGAGACCCAGTACTTC. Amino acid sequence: CASARVQGPQETQYF.

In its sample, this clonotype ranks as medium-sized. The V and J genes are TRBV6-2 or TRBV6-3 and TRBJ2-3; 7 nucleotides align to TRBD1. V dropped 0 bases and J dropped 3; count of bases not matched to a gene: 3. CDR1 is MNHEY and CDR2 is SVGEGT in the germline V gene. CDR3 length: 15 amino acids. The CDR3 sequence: CASSYSQGITDTQYF. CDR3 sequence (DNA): TGTGCCAGCAGTTACTCACAGGGGATTACAGATACGCAGTATTTT.

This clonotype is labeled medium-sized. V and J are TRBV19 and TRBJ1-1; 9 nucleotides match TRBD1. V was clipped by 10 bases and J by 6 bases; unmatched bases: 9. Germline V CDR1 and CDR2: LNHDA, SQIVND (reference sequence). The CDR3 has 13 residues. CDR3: CATGGQGFAEAFF. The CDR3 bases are TGTGCCACGGGAGGACAGGGGTTCGCTGAAGCTTTCTTT.

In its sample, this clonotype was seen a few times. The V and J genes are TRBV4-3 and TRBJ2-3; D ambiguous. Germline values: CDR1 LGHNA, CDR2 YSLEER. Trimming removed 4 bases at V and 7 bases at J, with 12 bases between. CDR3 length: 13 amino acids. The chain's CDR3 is CASSPYPLNTQYF. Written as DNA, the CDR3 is TGCGCCAGCAGCCCTTACCCTTTAAATACGCAGTATTTT.

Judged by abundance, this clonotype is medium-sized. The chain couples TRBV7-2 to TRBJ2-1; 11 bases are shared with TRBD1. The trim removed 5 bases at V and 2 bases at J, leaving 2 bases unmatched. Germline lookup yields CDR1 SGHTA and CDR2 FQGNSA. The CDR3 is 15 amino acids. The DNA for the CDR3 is TGTGCCAGCAGCAAGGGACAGGGGGCCTACAATGAGCAGTTCTTC. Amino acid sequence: CASSKGQGAYNEQFF.

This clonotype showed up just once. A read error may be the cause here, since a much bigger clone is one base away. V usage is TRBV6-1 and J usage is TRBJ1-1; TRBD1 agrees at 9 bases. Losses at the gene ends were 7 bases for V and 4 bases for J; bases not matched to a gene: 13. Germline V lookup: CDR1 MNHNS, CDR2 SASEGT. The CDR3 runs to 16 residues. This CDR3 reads CASTTGTGRISTEAFF. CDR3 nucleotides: TGTGCCAGCACCACCGGGACAGGGCGAATTAGCACTGAAGCTTTCTTT.

DNA for the CDR3: TGTGCCAGCTCATCTCAGGGGAACCTTGAAGCTTTCTTT. It is translated as CASSSQGNLEAFF. This chain joins TRBV18 and TRBJ1-1, with D tentatively TRBD1 (6 bases). Germline CDR1 and CDR2: KGHSH and LQKENI. The CDR3 has 13 residues. V lost 5 bases to trimming and J lost 7 bases, with 14 bases between them.

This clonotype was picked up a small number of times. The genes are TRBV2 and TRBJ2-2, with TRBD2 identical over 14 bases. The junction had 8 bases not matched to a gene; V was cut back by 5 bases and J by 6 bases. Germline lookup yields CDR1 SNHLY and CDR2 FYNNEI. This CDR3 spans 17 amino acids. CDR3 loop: CASSLGTSGSLPGELFF. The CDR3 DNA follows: TGTGCCAGCAGTCTTGGGACTAGCGGGAGTCTACCCGGGGAGCTGTTTTTT.

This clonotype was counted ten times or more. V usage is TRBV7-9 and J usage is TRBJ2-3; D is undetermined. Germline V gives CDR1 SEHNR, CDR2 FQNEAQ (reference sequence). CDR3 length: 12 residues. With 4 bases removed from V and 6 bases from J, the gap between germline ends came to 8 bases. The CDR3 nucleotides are TGTGCCAGCAGCTCCCTTGGGGATACGCAGTATTTT. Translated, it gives CASSSLGDTQYF.

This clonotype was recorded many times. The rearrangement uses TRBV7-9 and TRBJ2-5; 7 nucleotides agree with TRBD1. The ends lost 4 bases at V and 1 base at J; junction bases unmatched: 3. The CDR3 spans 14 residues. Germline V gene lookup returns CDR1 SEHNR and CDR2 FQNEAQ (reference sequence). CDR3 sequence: CASSSGQFQETQYF. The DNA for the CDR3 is TGTGCCAGCAGCTCGGGACAGTTCCAAGAGACCCAGTACTTC. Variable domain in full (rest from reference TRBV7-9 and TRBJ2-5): DTGVSQNPRHKITKRGQNVTFRCDPISEHNRLYWYRQTLGQGPEFLTYFQNEAQLEKSRLLSDRFSAERPKGSFSTLEIQRTEQGDSAMYLCASSSGQFQETQYFGPGTRLLVL.

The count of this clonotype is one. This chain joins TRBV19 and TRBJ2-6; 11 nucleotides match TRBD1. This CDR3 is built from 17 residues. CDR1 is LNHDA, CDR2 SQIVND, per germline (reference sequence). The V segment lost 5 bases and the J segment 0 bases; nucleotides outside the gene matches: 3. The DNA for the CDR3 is TGTGCCAGTAGTCTGGACAGGGGGCGCTCTGGGGCCAACGTCCTGACTTTC. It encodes CASSLDRGRSGANVLTF.

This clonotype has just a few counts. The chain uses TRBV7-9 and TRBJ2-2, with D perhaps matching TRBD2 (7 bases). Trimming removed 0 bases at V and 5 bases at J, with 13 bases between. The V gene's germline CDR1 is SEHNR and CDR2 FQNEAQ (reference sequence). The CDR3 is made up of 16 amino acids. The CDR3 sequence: CASSLAQGRATGELFF. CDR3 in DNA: TGTGCCAGCAGCTTAGCGCAGGGGAGGGCGACCGGGGAGCTGTTTTTT.

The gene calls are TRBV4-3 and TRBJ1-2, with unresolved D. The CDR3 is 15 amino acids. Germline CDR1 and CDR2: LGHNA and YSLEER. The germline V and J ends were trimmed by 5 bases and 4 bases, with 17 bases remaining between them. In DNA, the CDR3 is TGCGCCAGCAGCTCATCCTCCGACGTTCCCTATGGCTACACCTTC. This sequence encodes CASSSSSDVPYGYTF.

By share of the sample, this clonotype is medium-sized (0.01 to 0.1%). CDR3 in amino acids: CASSGTHGNTIYF. The CDR3 region has the DNA TGTGCCAGCTCCGGGACTCATGGAAACACCATATATTTT. The chain joins TRBV18 to TRBJ1-3, with D possibly matching TRBD1 (5 bases). CDR1 and CDR2 (germline): KGHSH, LQKENI. The V end lost 6 bases, the J end lost 3 bases, and 9 bases lay between the germline ends. There are 13 residues in the CDR3. Filled out from reference TRBV18 and TRBJ1-3, the complete variable domain reads NAGVMQNPRHLVRRRGQEARLRCSPMKGHSHVYWYRQLPEEGLKFMVYLQKENIIDESGMPKERFSAEFPKEGPSILRIQQVVRGDSAAYFCASSGTHGNTIYFGEGSWLTVV.

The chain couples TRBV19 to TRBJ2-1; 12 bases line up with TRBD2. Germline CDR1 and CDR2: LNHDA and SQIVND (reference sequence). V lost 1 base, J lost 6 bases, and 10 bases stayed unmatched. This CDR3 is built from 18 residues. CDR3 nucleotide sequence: TGTGCCAGTAGTATAGGGACTAGCGGGATAGGGGGGCGCAATGAGCAGTTCTTC. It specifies CASSIGTSGIGGRNEQFF.

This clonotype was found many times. The CDR3 coding sequence is TGTGCCAGCAGCTTAGAAGTTGCCAGCGGGAGTACCACCGGGGAGCTGTTTTTT. Translated: CASSLEVASGSTTGELFF. The chain has TRBV7-9 and TRBJ2-2; 8 nucleotides align to TRBD2. J was trimmed by 4 bases and V by 1 base; bases with no gene match: 11. This CDR3 region has 18 residues. Germline values: CDR1 SEHNR, CDR2 FQNEAQ (reference sequence).

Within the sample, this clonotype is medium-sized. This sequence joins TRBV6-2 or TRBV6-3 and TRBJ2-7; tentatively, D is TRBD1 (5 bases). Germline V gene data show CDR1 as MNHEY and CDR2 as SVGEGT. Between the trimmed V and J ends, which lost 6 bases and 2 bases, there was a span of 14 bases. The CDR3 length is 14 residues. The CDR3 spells CASSLRVRPYEQYF. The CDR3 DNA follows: TGTGCCAGCAGCCTCAGGGTTAGGCCCTACGAGCAGTACTTC.